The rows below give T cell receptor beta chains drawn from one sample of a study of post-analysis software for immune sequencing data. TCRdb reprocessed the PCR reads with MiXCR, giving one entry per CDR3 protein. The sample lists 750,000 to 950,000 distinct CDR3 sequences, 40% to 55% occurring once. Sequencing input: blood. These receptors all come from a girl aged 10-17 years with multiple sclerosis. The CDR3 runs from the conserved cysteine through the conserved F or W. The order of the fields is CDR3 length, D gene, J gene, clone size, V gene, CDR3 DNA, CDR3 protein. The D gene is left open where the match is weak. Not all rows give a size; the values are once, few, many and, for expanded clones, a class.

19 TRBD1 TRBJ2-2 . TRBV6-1 TGTGCCAGCAGTCTCCGGGACAGTCAGTTCTTCCGAGTCACCGGGGAGCTGTTTTTT CASSLRDSQFFRVTGELFF
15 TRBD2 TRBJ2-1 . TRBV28 TGTGCCAGCAGTTTAGGGACTAGCGGGAGACGTGAGCAGTTCTTC CASSLGTSGRREQFF
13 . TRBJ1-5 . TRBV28 TGTGCCAGCACCGCTCGGAGCAATCAGCCCCAGCATTTT CASTARSNQPQHF
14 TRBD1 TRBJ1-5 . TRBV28 TGTGCCACCCGGGACAGGTTAGGAAATCAGCCCCAGCATTTT CATRDRLGNQPQHF
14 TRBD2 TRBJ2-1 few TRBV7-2 TGTGCCAGCAGCTTCGGGAGGTCCGACAATGAGCAGTTCTTC CASSFGRSDNEQFF
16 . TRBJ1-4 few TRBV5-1 TGCGCCAGCAGCTTGGGCAGGGAATATGGCGATGAAAAACTGTTTTTT CASSLGREYGDEKLFF
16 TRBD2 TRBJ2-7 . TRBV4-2 TGTGCCAGCAGCCAGGGCACTAGCGGGAGGCCCCACGAGCAGTACTTC CASSQGTSGRPHEQYF
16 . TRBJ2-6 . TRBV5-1 TGCGCCAGCAGCGGTGGTAGGGTGGCTGGGGCCAACGTCCTGACTTTC CASSGGRVAGANVLTF
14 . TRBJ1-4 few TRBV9 TGTGCCAGCAGCGTAGGGCTGACCGACGGAAAACTGTTTTTT CASSVGLTDGKLFF
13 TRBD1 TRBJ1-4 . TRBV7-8 TGTGCCAGCAGACAGGGGCCGTTTGAAAAACTGTTTTTT CASRQGPFEKLFF
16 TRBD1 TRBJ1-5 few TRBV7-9 TGTGCCAGCAGCTTAGGAGACAGGGCCAGCTTAGAGCCCCAGCATTTT CASSLGDRASLEPQHF
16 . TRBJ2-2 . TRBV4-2 TGTGCCAGCAGCCAAGAGGGGCAGGGGAACACCGGGGAGCTGTTTTTT CASSQEGQGNTGELFF
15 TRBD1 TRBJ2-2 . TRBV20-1 TGCAGTGCTCGACCGGGACAGGCGAACACCGGGGAGCTGTTTTTT CSARPGQANTGELFF
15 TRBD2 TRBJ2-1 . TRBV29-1 TGCAGCGCGAGACTAGCGGGAGATGTGGGGGGTGAGCAGTTCTTC CSARLAGDVGGEQFF
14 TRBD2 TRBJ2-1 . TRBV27 TGTGCCAGCAGACTAGCGGGAGTAACCAATGAGCAGTTCTTC CASRLAGVTNEQFF
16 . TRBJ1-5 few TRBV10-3 TGTGCCATCAGTGAGTTGATGGACCTTAGCAATCAGCCCCAGCATTTT CAISELMDLSNQPQHF
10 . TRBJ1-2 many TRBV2 TGTGCCAGCAGGATGAATGGCTACACCTTC CASRMNGYTF
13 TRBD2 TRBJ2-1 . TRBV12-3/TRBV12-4 TGTGCCAGCAGCAAGACTAGCGGAAATGAGCAGTTCTTC CASSKTSGNEQFF
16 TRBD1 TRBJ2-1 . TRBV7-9 TGTGCCAGCAGCTTAGGGGGACAGGGGGAGAAGAATGAGCAGTTCTTC CASSLGGQGEKNEQFF
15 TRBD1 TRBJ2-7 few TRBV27 TGTGCCAGCAGCCACTCCGGGACAGGGAACTACGAGCAGTACTTC CASSHSGTGNYEQYF
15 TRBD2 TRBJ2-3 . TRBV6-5 TGTGCCAGCAACGGACTAGCGGGAAGCACAGATACGCAGTATTTT CASNGLAGSTDTQYF
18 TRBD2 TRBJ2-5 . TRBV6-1 TGTGCCAGCAGTAAGGGACTAGCGGGACCATTCTTCGGGGAGACCCAGTACTTC CASSKGLAGPFFGETQYF
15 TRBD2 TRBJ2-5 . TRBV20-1 TGCAGTGCTAGAGACCCCGGGACTAACGGAGAGACCCAGTACTTC CSARDPGTNGETQYF
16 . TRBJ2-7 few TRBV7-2 TGTGCCAGCAGCTTAGCGCTGGGGGTCGGGTCCTACGAGCAGTACTTC CASSLALGVGSYEQYF
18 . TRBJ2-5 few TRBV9 TGTGCCAGCAGCCAGAGTAGCGGTTCCTACACAGGGCAAGAGACCCAGTACTTC CASSQSSGSYTGQETQYF
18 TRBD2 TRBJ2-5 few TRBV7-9 TGTGCCAGCAGCTCCCTGCTAAGACTAGCGGGACGTCCTGGGACCCAGTACTTC CASSSLLRLAGRPGTQYF
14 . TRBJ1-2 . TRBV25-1 TGTGCCAGCACCCAGGAGGGCGCTAACTATGGCTACACCTTC CASTQEGANYGYTF
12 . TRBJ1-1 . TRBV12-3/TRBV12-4 TGTGCCAGCAGGGCCGTGAACACTGAAGCTTTCTTT CASRAVNTEAFF
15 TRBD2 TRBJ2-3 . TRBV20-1 TGCAGTGCTACATCGACTAGCGGGAGCACAGATACGCAGTATTTT CSATSTSGSTDTQYF
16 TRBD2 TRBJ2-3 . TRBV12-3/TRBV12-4 TGTGCCAGCAGCCAGGGGACTAGCGAGGGCACAGATACGCAGTATTTT CASSQGTSEGTDTQYF
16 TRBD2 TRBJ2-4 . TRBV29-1 TGCAGCGTTGAAGCCCGGGGGGGTTGGGCCAAAAACATTCAGTACTTC CSVEARGGWAKNIQYF
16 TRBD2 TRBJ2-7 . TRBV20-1 TGCAGTGCTAGTGGGACTAGCGGGCCGAGCTCCTACGAGCAGTACTTC CSASGTSGPSSYEQYF
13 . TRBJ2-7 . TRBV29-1 TGCAGCGTTGGGGGCAGGTTTACCTACGAGCAGTACTTC CSVGGRFTYEQYF
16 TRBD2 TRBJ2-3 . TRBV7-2 TGTGCCAGCAGCTTAAGACTAGCGGGAGAGAGGGGCACGCAGTATTTT CASSLRLAGERGTQYF
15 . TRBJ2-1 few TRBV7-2 TGTGCCAGCAGCTTAGACGGGAGTCTGTACAATGAGCAGTTCTTC CASSLDGSLYNEQFF
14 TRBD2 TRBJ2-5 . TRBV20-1 TGCAGTGCTAGAGAGAGCGGGAGGGGAGAGACCCAGTACTTC CSARESGRGETQYF
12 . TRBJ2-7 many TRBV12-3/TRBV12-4 TGTGCCAGCAGCACAGGGTCCTACGAGCAGTACTTC CASSTGSYEQYF
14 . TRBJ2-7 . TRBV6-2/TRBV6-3 TGTGCCAGCAGTTACGCAGGGTACTCCTACGAGCAGTACTTC CASSYAGYSYEQYF
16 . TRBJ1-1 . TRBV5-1 TGCGCCAGCAGCTTGTTGGGGGTAAACATGAACACTGAAGCTTTCTTT CASSLLGVNMNTEAFF
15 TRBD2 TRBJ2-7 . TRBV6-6 TGTGCCAGCAGGGAGACTAGCGGGAGTAGCTACGAGCAGTACTTC CASRETSGSSYEQYF
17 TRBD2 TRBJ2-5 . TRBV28 TGTGCCAGCAGTTTATTAGGTGGGACTAGCGGCCCCGAGACCCAGTACTTC CASSLLGGTSGPETQYF
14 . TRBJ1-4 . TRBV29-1 TGCAGCGTTGTGAGGGGCACGGGAGATGAAAAACTGTTTTTT CSVVRGTGDEKLFF
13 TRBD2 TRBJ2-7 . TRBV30 TGTGCCTGGAGTGCAGGAGGGACTAGCGAGCAGTACTTC CAWSAGGTSEQYF
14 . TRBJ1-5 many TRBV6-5 TGTGCCAGCAGTTACGGACAAGGGAATCAGCCCCAGCATTTT CASSYGQGNQPQHF
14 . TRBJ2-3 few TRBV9 TGTGCCAGCAGCGTAAGGGGCTCGGAAGATACGCAGTATTTT CASSVRGSEDTQYF
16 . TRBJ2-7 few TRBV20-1 TGCAGTGCTACCCAGTCGGGGCATCGGCCGTTGTACGAGCAGTACTTC CSATQSGHRPLYEQYF
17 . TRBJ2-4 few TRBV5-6 TGTGCCAGCACCCCCATGTCGGGGGCTCTAGCCAAAAACATTCAGTACTTC CASTPMSGALAKNIQYF